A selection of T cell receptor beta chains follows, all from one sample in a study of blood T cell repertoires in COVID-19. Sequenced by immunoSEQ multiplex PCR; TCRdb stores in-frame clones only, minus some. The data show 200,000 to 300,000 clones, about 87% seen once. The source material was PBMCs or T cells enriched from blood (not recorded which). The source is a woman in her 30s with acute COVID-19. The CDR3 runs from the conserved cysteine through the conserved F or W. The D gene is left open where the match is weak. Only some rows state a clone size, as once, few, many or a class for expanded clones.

TGTGCCAGTAGTGTCTTTCTCTCTGGAAACACCATATATTTT,CASSVFLSGNTIYF,few,TRBV19,TRBJ1-3,NA
TGCGCCAGCAGTGAGAACTACCGGGACAGTCAATTAGAGACCCAGTACTTC,CASSENYRDSQLETQYF,NA,TRBV10-2,TRBJ2-5,TRBD1
TGTGCCAGCACCCCGGCGGGGATAAACACCGGGGAGCTGTTTTTT,CASTPAGINTGELFF,NA,TRBV7-9,TRBJ2-2,NA
TGCGCCAGCAGCCAAGATACACTACCCGCGAACACCGGGGAGCTGTTTTTT,CASSQDTLPANTGELFF,NA,TRBV4-3,TRBJ2-2,NA
TGTGCCAGTAGTATCCCAAGCGGGCTAGCCAAAAACATTCAGTACTTC,CASSIPSGLAKNIQYF,NA,TRBV19,TRBJ2-4,NA
TGTGCCAGCAGCTTAAGGGGGAGCTTGGGCTACACCTTC,CASSLRGSLGYTF,NA,TRBV11-2,TRBJ1-2,NA
TGTGCCATCAGTGATGGGACACGGAATGAAAAACTGTTTTTT,CAISDGTRNEKLFF,NA,TRBV10-3,TRBJ1-4,NA
TGTGCCAGCAGTCAACCCGGGACAGGGCATGAAAAACTGTTTTTT,CASSQPGTGHEKLFF,NA,TRBV7-9,TRBJ1-4,TRBD1
TGCGCCAGCAGCTTGAGGACTAGCGGGGATTCGTACAATGAGCAGTTCTTC,CASSLRTSGDSYNEQFF,NA,TRBV5-1,TRBJ2-1,TRBD2
TGTGCCAGCAGTCAACAGGGTTTGAACACTGAAGCTTTCTTT,CASSQQGLNTEAFF,NA,TRBV27,TRBJ1-1,NA
TGTGCCAGCAGCTTAGAAGGATGGAGGCCGGATCAGCCCCAGCATTTT,CASSLEGWRPDQPQHF,NA,TRBV7-6,TRBJ1-5,NA
TGTGCCAGCAGTTTAGGTATAAAACTGTTTTTT,CASSLGIKLFF,NA,TRBV12-3/TRBV12-4,TRBJ1-4,NA
TGTGCCAGCAGCTTCGGGACAGGGACGGAGGAGACCCAGTACTTC,CASSFGTGTEETQYF,NA,TRBV5-8,TRBJ2-5,TRBD1
TGTGCCAGCAGCTTAGAGGTAACAGACACAACTAATGAAAAACTGTTTTTT,CASSLEVTDTTNEKLFF,NA,TRBV7-4,TRBJ1-4,NA
TGTGCCAGCAGTAGCCGGGACAGGGATTTACCCATATATTTT,CASSSRDRDLPIYF,NA,TRBV6-5,TRBJ1-3,TRBD1
TGTGCCAGCAGCCTAACGACATCACGCCCCCAGCATTTT,CASSLTTSRPQHF,NA,TRBV27,TRBJ1-5,NA
TGTGCCAGCAGCTTAGTGCAGGGGAGTGCCTCGGATCAGCCCCAGCATTTT,CASSLVQGSASDQPQHF,NA,TRBV7-2,TRBJ1-5,NA
TGTGCTAGTGCTCCCGACAGGGGTGATGAGCAGTTCTTC,CASAPDRGDEQFF,NA,TRBV12-5,TRBJ2-1,TRBD1